This T cell receptor beta chain is from a study of blood T cells in healthy people across ages. The wider study: Using template switching, researchers captured about one barcoded beta molecule for each two T cells.

Germline V lookup: CDR1 SGDLS, CDR2 YYNGEE. V gave up 1 base and J gave up 8 bases; unmatched junction bases: 6. The CDR3 is made up of 14 amino acids. As regards this clonotype: The antigen remains undetermined.

A second PCR of about 6 to 12 cycles used a sample-barcoded 5' primer and a J-beta primer mix. TCRdb re-called the 5' RACE reads with MiXCR, one entry per CDR3 protein. The sample includes approximately 730,000 distinct CDR3 sequences, about 53% seen only once; the top ten take approximately 40%. Overall study results and limits: Among T cells, TCR beta diversity per million cells dropped roughly linearly as age rose. Unsorted PBMC material precluded a definitive naive versus antigen-experienced comparison.

Extracted total RNA amounted to at least 5.5 micrograms for each sample. V gene TRBV9 combines with J gene TRBJ2-4, with 7 bases fitting TRBD2. The origin of this receptor is a man older than 75 in good health. Sequencing input: blood. CDR3 bases: TGTGCCAGCAGCGTAATAGGCGGGAGAGACATTCAGTACTTC. This encodes CASSVIGGRDIQYF.